Below are 21 T cell receptor beta chains sequenced from a single sample in a study of blood T cell repertoires in COVID-19. Repertoires were generated with immunoSEQ multiplex PCR, while TCRdb's copy carries only in-frame clones and drops some. The data hold around 310,000 clones, with around 87% observed a single time. The specimen was peripheral blood. These TCRs come from a woman between 45 and 65 years old with active or convalescent COVID-19.

The chain joins TRBV11-2 to TRBJ2-2; 10 nucleotides line up with TRBD2. V lost 4 bases to trimming and J lost 7 bases; unmatched junction nucleotides: 15. This CDR3 region has 18 residues. Germline V gene sequence: CDR1 SGHAT, CDR2 FQNNGV. The chain's CDR3 is CASSSSALAGGRGGELFF. CDR3 nucleotide sequence: TGTGCCAGCAGCTCATCGGCTTTAGCGGGGGGACGGGGCGGGGAGCTGTTTTTT. The full variable domain, completed using reference TRBV11-2 and TRBJ2-2, is EAGVAQSPRYKIIEKRQSVAFWCNPISGHATLYWYQQILGQGPKLLIQFQNNGVVDDSQLPKDRFSAERLKGVDSTLKIQPAKLEDSAVYLCASSSSALAGGRGGELFFGEGSRLTVL.

The V gene is TRBV11-2, the J gene TRBJ1-2; 8 bases are a match to TRBD1. There are 13 residues in the CDR3. V shed 5 bases and J 6 bases; nucleotides not matched to a gene: 5. CDR1 and CDR2 from the germline V gene are SGHAT and FQNNGV. The CDR3, as DNA: TGTGCCAGCAGCCTCGACAGGGGAGATGGCTACACCTTC. Protein product: CASSLDRGDGYTF.

The V call is TRBV5-1, the J call TRBJ2-7, with TRBD2 matching 7 bases. Germline V gene data show CDR1 as SGHRS and CDR2 as YFSETQ. V lost 4 bases and J lost 3; bases outside the gene matches: 10. The CDR3 consists of 15 residues. The CDR3 DNA sequence: TGCGCCAGCAGCGGGGGGAGGGCTCCCCTCTACGAGCAGTACTTC. It translates to CASSGGRAPLYEQYF.

This clone was detected only once. The chain has TRBV10-3 and TRBJ1-6; tentatively, D is TRBD1 (5 bases). The CDR3 runs 15 residues. Deletions cut 0 bases from V and 14 bases from J, with 17 bases between. The V gene's germline CDR1 is ENHRY and CDR2 SYGVKD. The DNA of the CDR3 is TGTGCCATCAGTGAGTCGGCGGTTCTCGAAGGGGCCCTCCACTTT. It is translated as CAISESAVLEGALHF.

This clone has just a few counts. V and J are TRBV15 and TRBJ2-7; D might be TRBD1 (5 bases). In germline, CDR1 is LNHNV, CDR2 YYDKDF (reference sequence). This CDR3 region has 16 residues. V was clipped by 5 bases and J by 3 bases, with 20 bases between them. As DNA, the CDR3 is TGTGCCACCAGCGCATCCCCTTGGGGCAGTCGCTACGAGCAGTACTTC. Its translation is CATSASPWGSRYEQYF.

CDR3 DNA: TGTGCCAGCAGACAGGGGGCAATCTACGAGCAGTACTTC. As protein: CASRQGAIYEQYF. The chain is built from TRBV6-5 and TRBJ2-7, with 9 bases fitting TRBD1. The ends lost 6 bases at V and 3 bases at J; junction bases unmatched: 3. The CDR3 is 13 amino acids. CDR1 is MNHEY and CDR2 is SVGAGI in the germline V gene.

The V call is TRBV30, the J call TRBJ2-1; 7 nucleotides align to TRBD2. The CDR3 consists of 13 residues. CDR1 and CDR2 from the germline V gene are GTSNPN and SVGIG (reference sequence). With 1 base clipped from V and 4 bases from J, the junction kept 1 base outside the gene matches. The CDR3 DNA sequence: TGTGCCTGGAGTGGGGGAGGGTACAATGAGCAGTTCTTC. It encodes CAWSGGGYNEQFF.

The chain has TRBV3-1 (or the pseudogene TRBV3-2) and TRBJ1-2, with D hard to call. Between the trimmed V and J ends, which lost 3 bases and 0 bases, there was a span of 8 bases. This CDR3 is 14 amino acids long. Germline CDR1 LGHDT, CDR2 YNNKEL (reference sequence). Here the CDR3 DNA reads TGTGCCAGCAGCCATTCCTCGGCTAACTATGGCTACACCTTC. Translated, it gives CASSHSSANYGYTF.

J is TRBJ2-1 and V is TRBV5-1; D may be TRBD2 (6 bases). Germline loops: CDR1 SGHRS, CDR2 YFSETQ. Trimming left V 7 bases short and J 9 bases short, with 17 bases between. This CDR3 comprises 13 residues. The CDR3 DNA is TGCGCCAGCTCGGTCCGACTAGACGGTGAGCAGTTCTTC. Its protein is CASSVRLDGEQFF.

V gene TRBV3-1 (or the pseudogene TRBV3-2) combines with J gene TRBJ1-4; TRBD1 might be the D (5 bases). The V gene lost 3 bases and the J gene lost 8 bases, with 10 bases spanning the gap. Germline CDR1 reads LGHDT; CDR2 reads YNNKEL (reference sequence). The CDR3 is 13 amino acids. The CDR3 sequence is CASSHRGNEKLFF. The CDR3 region has the DNA TGTGCCAGCAGCCACCGGGGGAACGAAAAACTGTTTTTT.

The genes are TRBV9 and TRBJ1-5, with D uncertain. Germline V lookup: CDR1 SGDLS, CDR2 YYNGEE. V dropped 2 bases and J dropped 0 bases, with 6 bases sitting between them. CDR3 length: 14 residues. This CDR3 is CASSVTDSNQPQHF. The DNA of the CDR3 is TGTGCCAGCAGCGTTACAGATAGCAATCAGCCCCAGCATTTT.

The chain joins TRBV27 to TRBJ2-7; 10 bases align to TRBD2. V trimming: 6 bases; J trimming: 2 bases; junction bases outside the gene matches: 10. This CDR3 contains 16 residues. Germline V gene sequence: CDR1 MNHEY, CDR2 SMNVEV (reference sequence). The chain's CDR3 is CASRPGRGLAAYEQYF. The CDR3 coding sequence is TGTGCCAGCAGGCCAGGCCGCGGACTAGCGGCCTACGAGCAGTACTTC.

V and J are TRBV25-1 and TRBJ2-7; D might be TRBD2 (5 bases). V lost 11 bases and J 3 bases, leaving 14 bases between the germline ends. The germline CDR1 and CDR2 sequences are MGHDK and SYGVNS. The CDR3 has 12 residues. CDR3 bases: TGTGCCTCCCGCAGCGGCAACTACGAGCAGTACTTC. It specifies CASRSGNYEQYF.

The chain has TRBV5-1 and TRBJ2-5; 11 bases match TRBD2. Germline CDR1 SGHRS, CDR2 YFSETQ. The CDR3 totals 14 residues. V dropped 7 bases and J dropped 5; count of bases not matched to a gene: 7. CDR3 region: CASQTSGSWETQYF. The DNA for the CDR3 is TGCGCCAGCCAAACTAGCGGGAGCTGGGAGACCCAGTACTTC.

Written as DNA, the CDR3 is TGTGCCAGCAGTTTGGACAGGGGTGGAAACACCATATATTTT. This gives the protein CASSLDRGGNTIYF. The rearrangement joins TRBV6-5 to TRBJ1-3; 9 positions match TRBD1. The CDR3 has 14 amino acids. V dropped 4 bases and J dropped 3; count of bases not matched to a gene: 1. In germline, CDR1 is MNHEY, CDR2 SVGAGI.

A note on this clone: The CDR3 does not close with the conserved phenylalanine or tryptophan, likely indicating a read error. The limits of the CDR3 on the DNA are not certain, so only TCRdb's listed CDR3 is given. V is TRBV19 and J is TRBJ2-6; whether TRBD1, the table's D call, matches the DNA was not checked. Including both end residues, the CDR3 is 10 amino acids long. The germline V gene has CDR1 LNHDA and CDR2 SQIVND (reference sequence). The CDR3 protein is CASTWDRGFG.

The J gene is TRBJ1-4, the V gene TRBV29-1, with a weak D call TRBD1 (5 bases). The CDR3 is 14 residues long. Germline-derived CDR1 and CDR2 are SQVTM and ANQGSEA. With 4 bases removed from V and 4 bases from J, the gap between germline ends came to 13 bases. For the CDR3, the DNA is TGCAGCGTTGGAGGAGGGACCGTTAATGAAAAACTGTTTTTT. Its translation is CSVGGGTVNEKLFF.

The chain recombines TRBV6-5 with TRBJ2-5; no clear D gene. In germline, CDR1 is MNHEY, CDR2 SVGAGI. V lost 5 bases and J lost 4, with 11 bases in between. The CDR3 extends over 13 amino acids. The CDR3 DNA follows: TGTGCCAGCAGTACCCACGGCGGAGAGACCCAGTACTTC. This translates into CASSTHGGETQYF.

This rearrangement joins TRBV6-5 to TRBJ2-3, with D possibly being TRBD2 (6 bases). V shed 10 bases and J shed 2 bases, with 19 bases lying between them. The CDR3 length is 15 residues. Germline assignment: CDR1 MNHEY and CDR2 SVGAGI. CDR3 amino acids: CATAGTFPLTDTQYF. Here the CDR3 DNA reads TGTGCCACCGCCGGGACTTTCCCTCTCACAGATACGCAGTATTTT.

V and J are TRBV18 and TRBJ2-3; 9 bases fit TRBD2. This CDR3 spans 15 amino acids. Germline V lookup: CDR1 KGHSH, CDR2 LQKENI. The V segment lost 3 bases and the J segment 4 bases; nucleotides outside the gene matches: 5. CDR3 sequence: CASSPGRGGADTQYF. The DNA of the CDR3 is TGTGCCAGCTCACCCGGGCGGGGGGGCGCAGATACGCAGTATTTT.

The gene calls are TRBV6-6 and TRBJ1-2; D perhaps matches TRBD1 (5 bases). CDR3 length: 12 residues. Germline loops: CDR1 MNHNY, CDR2 SVGAGI (reference sequence). V lost 5 bases to trimming and J lost 4 bases, with 8 bases between them. CDR3 nucleotide sequence: TGTGCCAGCAGTCCCGACAGCTATGGCTACACCTTC. Translated: CASSPDSYGYTF.